The 16 T cell receptor beta chains given below trace back to one sample, sequenced in a study of blood T cell repertoires in COVID-19. Sequenced by immunoSEQ multiplex PCR; TCRdb stores in-frame clones only, minus some. Of under 250,000 clones listed, around 82% were seen once; the top ten hold roughly 2.7%. Input material: peripheral blood. The receptors here all came from a woman between 40 and 55 years old with active or convalescent COVID-19.

The chain couples TRBV7-2 to TRBJ2-3; D gene unclear. In germline, CDR1 is SGHTA, CDR2 FQGNSA. CDR3 length: 14 amino acids. V was clipped by 5 bases and J by 0 bases, with 9 bases between them. CDR3 in DNA: TGTGCCAGCAGCCCCAGCGTTAGCACAGATACGCAGTATTTT. Protein sequence: CASSPSVSTDTQYF.

The V and J genes are TRBV5-8 and TRBJ1-5, with TRBD1 as a possible D gene (5 bases). Trimming stripped 3 bases from V and 7 bases from J, with 20 bases between. Germline lookup yields CDR1 SGHTS and CDR2 YDEGEE. The CDR3 runs to 16 residues. CDR3 DNA sequence: TGTGCCAGCAGCTCTTGGGGAGGGACGCGGAGCCAGCCCCAGCATTTT. It encodes CASSSWGGTRSQPQHF.

V and J are TRBV19 and TRBJ1-2; 10 bases line up with TRBD1. Per germline, CDR1 LNHDA and CDR2 SQIVND (reference sequence). The CDR3 consists of 12 residues. V lost 8 bases to trimming and J lost 6 bases; unmatched junction nucleotides: 3. CDR3: CASRDRGDGYTF. CDR3 coding DNA: TGTGCCAGTCGGGACAGGGGAGATGGCTACACCTTC.

V gene TRBV15 combines with J gene TRBJ2-5, with 10 nucleotides matching TRBD1. This CDR3 spans 17 amino acids. The V gene end was trimmed by 3 bases and the J gene end by 1 base; junction bases not matched to a gene: 8. The germline V gene encodes CDR1 LNHNV and CDR2 YYDKDF (reference sequence). Here the CDR3 reads CATSSRTGGRFQETQYF. The CDR3 nucleotides are TGTGCCACCAGCAGTCGGACAGGGGGTCGGTTCCAAGAGACCCAGTACTTC.

This clone was detected only once. The chain is built from TRBV4-1 and TRBJ2-7; 10 bases align to TRBD2. The J segment lost 5 bases and the V segment lost 2 bases, leaving 6 bases of the junction unmatched. This CDR3 has 15 residues. CDR1 and CDR2 (germline): MGHRA, YSYEKL. The CDR3, as DNA: TGCGCCAGCAGCCAAACAGCGGGAGGGTGGGACGAGCAGTACTTC. Residues: CASSQTAGGWDEQYF.

V is TRBV29-1 and J is TRBJ2-7, with D possibly matching TRBD1 (5 bases). This CDR3 is 13 amino acids long. Between the trimmed V and J ends, which lost 4 bases and 4 bases, there was a span of 14 bases. Germline CDR1 is SQVTM and CDR2 is ANQGSEA. CDR3 DNA sequence: TGCAGCGTTGTCTCGGGCAGGGTTTACGAGCAGTACTTC. Translation: CSVVSGRVYEQYF.

The rearrangement links TRBV7-8 to TRBJ1-6; weak D call: TRBD1 (5 bases). Trimming pared 4 bases from V and 7 bases from J, leaving 17 bases between. Per the germline V gene, CDR1 is SGHVS and CDR2 is FQNEAQ. CDR3 length equals 16 residues. CDR3 sequence (DNA): TGTGCCAGCAGCTCCCCGGGGGGGGGTGGAAATTCACCCCTCCACTTT. As protein: CASSSPGGGGNSPLHF. The full variable domain, with the rest looked up from reference TRBV7-8 and TRBJ1-6, is GAGVSQSPRYKVAKRGQDVALRCDPISGHVSLFWYQQALGQGPEFLTYFQNEAQLDKSGLPSDRFFAERPEGSVSTLKIQRTQQEDSAVYLCASSSPGGGGNSPLHFGNGTRLTVT.

This chain connects TRBV25-1 to TRBJ1-5; 7 bases map to TRBD1. V lost 5 bases to trimming and J lost 6 bases; unmatched junction nucleotides: 10. Per germline, CDR1 MGHDK and CDR2 SYGVNS. The CDR3 loop spans 15 amino acids. The CDR3, as DNA: TGTGCCAGCAGTCGACCAGGGGGGTCCCGTCAGCCCCAGCATTTT. This codes for CASSRPGGSRQPQHF.

The rearrangement links TRBV27 to TRBJ1-2; the D gene is possibly TRBD1 (6 bases). Trimming shortened V by 1 base and J by 4 bases, and 13 bases separated the two germline ends. Germline-derived CDR1 and CDR2 are MNHEY and SMNVEV (reference sequence). The CDR3 sequence is 15 residues long. DNA of the CDR3: TGTGCCAGCAGTTTATTCCAGGGGAAACCCTATGGCTACACCTTC. As protein: CASSLFQGKPYGYTF.

The chain employs TRBV7-8 and TRBJ1-4; no clear D gene. The CDR3 totals 15 residues. V lost 7 bases, J lost 0 bases, and 12 bases lay in between. CDR1 and CDR2 (germline): SGHVS, FQNEAQ. The CDR3: CASTTYRATNEKLFF. The CDR3 DNA sequence: TGTGCCAGCACCACCTACAGAGCAACTAATGAAAAACTGTTTTTT.

J is TRBJ1-2 and V is TRBV6-5, with TRBD1 matching 8 bases. This CDR3 comprises 13 residues. In germline, CDR1 is MNHEY, CDR2 SVGAGI. Losses at the gene ends were 6 bases for V and 7 bases for J; bases not matched to a gene: 7. The CDR3 here is CASRRTGSAGYTF. DNA for the CDR3: TGTGCCAGCAGAAGGACAGGGTCGGCTGGCTACACCTTC.

With respect to this clone: An end of the junction does not agree with germline; a read error may underlie this. The chain links TRBV5-4 to TRBJ2-3; D is unclear. CDR1 SGHNT and CDR2 YYREEE come from the germline V gene (reference sequence). This CDR3 is 12 amino acids long. CDR3 region: CASSFEADKQYF. The CDR3 DNA reads as TGTGCCAGCAGCTTTGAGGCAGATAAGCAGTATTTT.

CDR3 nucleotides: TGTGCCAGCAGTGCCCGACAGGGAATAGAAGCCTATAATTCACCCCTCCACTTT. This sequence encodes CASSARQGIEAYNSPLHF. This chain connects TRBV6-1 to TRBJ1-6; TRBD1 aligns across 7 bases. The V gene's germline CDR1 is MNHNS and CDR2 SASEGT. The CDR3 runs 18 residues. Trimming at V came to 4 bases and at J to 2 bases, leaving 11 bases not matched to a gene.

The chain couples TRBV6-6 to TRBJ1-5, with D uncertain. The germline V and J ends were trimmed by 7 bases and 6 bases, with 13 bases remaining between them. The CDR3 consists of 13 residues. Germline CDR1 and CDR2: MNHNY and SVGAGI (reference sequence). This CDR3 reads CASTVMSPQPQHF. The CDR3 nucleotides read TGTGCCAGCACCGTTATGTCCCCTCAGCCCCAGCATTTT.

This clone has a handful of counts. This chain joins TRBV6-2 or TRBV6-3 and TRBJ2-2; TRBD1 matches at 9 bases. Germline CDR1 and CDR2: MNHEY and SVGEGT. The V segment lost 4 bases and the J segment 6 bases; nucleotides outside the gene matches: 6. This CDR3 is built from 15 residues. DNA of the CDR3: TGTGCCAGCAGTTCCCCCGGGACAGGGTCCGGGGAGCTGTTTTTT. Protein sequence: CASSSPGTGSGELFF.

The chain is built from TRBV5-1 and TRBJ2-1, with TRBD2 matching over 14 bases. V trimming: 4 bases; J trimming: 7 bases; junction bases outside the gene matches: 7. CDR1 SGHRS and CDR2 YFSETQ come from the germline V gene. The CDR3 is 16 residues long. CDR3 in amino acids: CASSPTTSGRENEQFF. CDR3 nucleotide sequence: TGCGCCAGCAGCCCGACGACTAGCGGGAGGGAGAATGAGCAGTTCTTC.